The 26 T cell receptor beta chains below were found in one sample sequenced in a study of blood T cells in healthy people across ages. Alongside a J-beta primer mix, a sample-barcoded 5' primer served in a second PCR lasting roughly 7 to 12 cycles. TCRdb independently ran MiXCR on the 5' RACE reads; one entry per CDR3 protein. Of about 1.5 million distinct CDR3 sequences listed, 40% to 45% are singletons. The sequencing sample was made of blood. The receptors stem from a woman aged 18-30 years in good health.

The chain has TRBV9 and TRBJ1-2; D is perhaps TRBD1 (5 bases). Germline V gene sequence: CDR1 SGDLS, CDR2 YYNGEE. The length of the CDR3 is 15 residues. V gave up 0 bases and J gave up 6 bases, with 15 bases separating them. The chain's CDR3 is CASSVAAGTANGYTF. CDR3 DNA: TGTGCCAGCAGCGTAGCGGCAGGGACCGCGAATGGCTACACCTTC.

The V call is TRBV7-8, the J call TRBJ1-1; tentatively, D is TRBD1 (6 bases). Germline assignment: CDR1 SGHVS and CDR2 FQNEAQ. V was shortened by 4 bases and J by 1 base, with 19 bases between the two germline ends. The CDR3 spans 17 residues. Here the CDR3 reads CASSSFRDKGWNTEAFF. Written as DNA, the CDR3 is TGTGCCAGCAGCTCGTTCCGGGACAAAGGATGGAACACTGAAGCTTTCTTT.

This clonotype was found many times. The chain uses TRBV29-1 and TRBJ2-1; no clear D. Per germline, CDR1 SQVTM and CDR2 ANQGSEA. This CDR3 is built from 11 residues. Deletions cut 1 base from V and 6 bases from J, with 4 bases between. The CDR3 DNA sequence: TGCAGCGTTGAAGGTAGCAATGAGCAGTTCTTC. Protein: CSVEGSNEQFF.

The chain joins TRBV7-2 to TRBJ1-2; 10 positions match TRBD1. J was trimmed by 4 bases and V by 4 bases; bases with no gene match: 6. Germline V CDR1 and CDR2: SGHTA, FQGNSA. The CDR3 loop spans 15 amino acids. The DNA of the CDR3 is TGTGCCAGCAGCTCAGCGGACAGGGGGATCTATGGCTACACCTTC. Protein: CASSSADRGIYGYTF.

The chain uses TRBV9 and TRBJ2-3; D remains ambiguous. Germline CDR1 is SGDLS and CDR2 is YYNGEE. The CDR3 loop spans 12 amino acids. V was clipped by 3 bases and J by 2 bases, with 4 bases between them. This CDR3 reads CASSADTDTQYF. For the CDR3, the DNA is TGTGCCAGCAGCGCCGACACAGATACGCAGTATTTT.

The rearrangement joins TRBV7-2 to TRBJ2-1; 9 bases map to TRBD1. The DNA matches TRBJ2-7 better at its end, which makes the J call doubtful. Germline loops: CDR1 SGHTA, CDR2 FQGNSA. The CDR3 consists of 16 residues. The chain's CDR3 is CASSLMGTGSYNEQYF. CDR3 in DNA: TGTGCCAGCAGCCTGATGGGGACAGGGTCCTACAATGAGCAGTACTTC.

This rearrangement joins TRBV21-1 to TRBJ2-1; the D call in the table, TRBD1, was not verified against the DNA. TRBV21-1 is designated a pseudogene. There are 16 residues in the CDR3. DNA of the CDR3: TGTGCCAGCAGCAACGGGGGCCTCTTTTTAGACAATGAGCAGTTCTTC. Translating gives CASSNGGLFLDNEQFF.

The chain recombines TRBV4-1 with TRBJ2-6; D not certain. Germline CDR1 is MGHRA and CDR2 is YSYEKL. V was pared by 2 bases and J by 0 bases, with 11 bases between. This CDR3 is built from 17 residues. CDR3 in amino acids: CASSQSQVHSGANVLTF. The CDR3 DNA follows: TGCGCCAGCAGCCAATCGCAGGTGCACTCTGGGGCCAACGTCCTGACTTTC.

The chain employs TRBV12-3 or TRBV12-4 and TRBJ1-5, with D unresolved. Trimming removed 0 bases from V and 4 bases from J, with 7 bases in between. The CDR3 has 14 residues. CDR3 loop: CASSLAHWNQPQHF. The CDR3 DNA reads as TGTGCCAGCAGTTTAGCACATTGGAATCAGCCCCAGCATTTT.

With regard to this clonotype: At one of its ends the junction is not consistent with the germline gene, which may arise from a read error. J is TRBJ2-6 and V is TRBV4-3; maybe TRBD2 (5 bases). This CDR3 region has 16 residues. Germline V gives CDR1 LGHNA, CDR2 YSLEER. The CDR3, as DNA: TGCGCCGGCAGCCAAGATAGAGGGTCTGGGGCCAACGTCCTGACTTTC. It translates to CAGSQDRGSGANVLTF.

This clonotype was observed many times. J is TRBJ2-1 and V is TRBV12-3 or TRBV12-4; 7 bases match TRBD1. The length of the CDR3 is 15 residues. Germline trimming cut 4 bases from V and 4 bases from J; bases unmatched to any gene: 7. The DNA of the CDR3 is TGTGCCAGCAGTTCCGGGACAGAGCTATACAATGAGCAGTTCTTC. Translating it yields CASSSGTELYNEQFF.

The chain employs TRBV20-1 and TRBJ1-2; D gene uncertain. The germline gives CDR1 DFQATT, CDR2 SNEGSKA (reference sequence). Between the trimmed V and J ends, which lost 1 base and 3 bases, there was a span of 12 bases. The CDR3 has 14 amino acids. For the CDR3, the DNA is TGCAGTGCTAGAGCGCCCAGCGGCTACTATGGCTACACCTTC. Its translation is CSARAPSGYYGYTF.

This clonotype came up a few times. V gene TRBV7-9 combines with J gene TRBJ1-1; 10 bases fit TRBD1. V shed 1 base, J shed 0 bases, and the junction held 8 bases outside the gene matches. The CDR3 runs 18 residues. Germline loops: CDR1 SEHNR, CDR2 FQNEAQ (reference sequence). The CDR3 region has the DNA TGTGCCAGCAGCTTAGTGCCGGGACAGGGGATACTGAACACTGAAGCTTTCTTT. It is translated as CASSLVPGQGILNTEAFF.

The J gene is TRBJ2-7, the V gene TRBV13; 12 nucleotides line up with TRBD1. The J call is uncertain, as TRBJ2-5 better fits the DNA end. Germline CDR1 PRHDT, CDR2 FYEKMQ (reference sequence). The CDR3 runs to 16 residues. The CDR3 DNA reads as TGTGCCAGCAGCCCGACGGGGGACAGGGGGCTAGAGACCCAGTACTTC. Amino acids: CASSPTGDRGLETQYF.

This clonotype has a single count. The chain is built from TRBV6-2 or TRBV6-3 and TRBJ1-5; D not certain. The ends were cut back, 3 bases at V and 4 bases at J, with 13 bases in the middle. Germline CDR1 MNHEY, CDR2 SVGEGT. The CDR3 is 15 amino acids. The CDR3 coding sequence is TGTGCCAGCAGTTATATGAGGGTCAAGAATCAGCCCCAGCATTTT. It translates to CASSYMRVKNQPQHF.

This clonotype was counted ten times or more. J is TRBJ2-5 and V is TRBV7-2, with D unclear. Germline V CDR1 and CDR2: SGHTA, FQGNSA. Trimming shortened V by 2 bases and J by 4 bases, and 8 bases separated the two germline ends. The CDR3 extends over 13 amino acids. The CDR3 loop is CASSLRSGETQYF. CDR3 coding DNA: TGTGCCAGCAGCTTAAGATCAGGAGAGACCCAGTACTTC. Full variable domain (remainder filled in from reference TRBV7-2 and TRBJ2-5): GAGVSQSPSNKVTEKGKDVELRCDPISGHTALYWYRQSLGQGLEFLIYFQGNSAPDKSGLPSDRFSAERTGGSVSTLTIQRTQQEDSAVYLCASSLRSGETQYFGPGTRLLVL.

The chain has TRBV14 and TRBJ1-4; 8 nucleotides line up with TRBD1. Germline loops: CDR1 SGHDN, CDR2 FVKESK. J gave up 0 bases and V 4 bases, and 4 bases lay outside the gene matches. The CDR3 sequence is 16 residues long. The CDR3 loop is CASSRLTGATNEKLFF. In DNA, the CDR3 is TGTGCCAGCAGCCGACTGACAGGGGCAACTAATGAAAAACTGTTTTTT. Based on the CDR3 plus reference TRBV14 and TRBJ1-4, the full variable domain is EAGVTQFPSHSVIEKGQTVTLRCDPISGHDNLYWYRRVMGKEIKFLLHFVKESKQDESGMPNNRFLAERTGGTYSTLKVQPAELEDSGVYFCASSRLTGATNEKLFFGSGTQLSVL.

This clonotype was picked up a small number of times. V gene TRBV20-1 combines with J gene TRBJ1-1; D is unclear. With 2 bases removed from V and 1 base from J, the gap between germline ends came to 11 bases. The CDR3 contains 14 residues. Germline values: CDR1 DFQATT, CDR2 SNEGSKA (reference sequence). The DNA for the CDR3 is TGCAGTGCTAGATATGGGCAGGCGAACACTGAAGCTTTCTTT. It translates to CSARYGQANTEAFF.

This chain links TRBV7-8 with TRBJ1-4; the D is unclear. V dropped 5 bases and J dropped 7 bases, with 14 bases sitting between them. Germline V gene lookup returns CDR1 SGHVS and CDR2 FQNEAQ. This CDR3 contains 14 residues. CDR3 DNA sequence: TGTGCCAGCAGCCAAGCGTTGGGGAGTGAAAAACTGTTTTTT. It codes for CASSQALGSEKLFF.

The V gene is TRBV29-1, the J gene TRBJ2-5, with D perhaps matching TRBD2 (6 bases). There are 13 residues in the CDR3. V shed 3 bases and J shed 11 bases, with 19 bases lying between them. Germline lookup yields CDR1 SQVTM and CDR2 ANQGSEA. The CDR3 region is CSVEALAPNEQYF. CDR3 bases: TGCAGCGTTGAGGCTCTAGCGCCCAATGAGCAGTACTTC.

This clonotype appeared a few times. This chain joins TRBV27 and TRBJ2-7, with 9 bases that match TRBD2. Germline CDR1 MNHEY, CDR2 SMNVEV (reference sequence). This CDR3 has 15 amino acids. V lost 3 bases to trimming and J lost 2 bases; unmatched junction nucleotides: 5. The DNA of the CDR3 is TGTGCCAGCAGTTTCAGAGCGGGAGGCCCCTACGAGCAGTACTTC. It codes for CASSFRAGGPYEQYF.

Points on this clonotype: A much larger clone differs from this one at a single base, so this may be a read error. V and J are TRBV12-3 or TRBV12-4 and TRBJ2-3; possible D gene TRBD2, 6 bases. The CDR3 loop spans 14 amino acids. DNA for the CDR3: TGTGCCAGCGGTTTTGGCGGGGACACAGATACGCAGTATTTT. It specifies CASGFGGDTDTQYF.

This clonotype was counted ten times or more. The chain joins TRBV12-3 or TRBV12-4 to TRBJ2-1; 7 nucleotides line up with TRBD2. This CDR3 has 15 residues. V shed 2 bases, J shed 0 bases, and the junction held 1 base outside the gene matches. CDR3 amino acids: CASSLRTSSYNEQFF. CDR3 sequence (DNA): TGTGCCAGCAGTTTAAGGACTAGCTCCTACAATGAGCAGTTCTTC.

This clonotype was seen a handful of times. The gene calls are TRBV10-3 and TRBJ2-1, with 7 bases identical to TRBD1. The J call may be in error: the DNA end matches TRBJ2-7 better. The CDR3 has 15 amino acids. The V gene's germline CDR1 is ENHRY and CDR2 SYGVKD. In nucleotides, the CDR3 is TGTGCCATCAGTGAGCGGGACAGCTCCTACAATGAGCAGTACTTC. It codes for CAISERDSSYNEQYF.

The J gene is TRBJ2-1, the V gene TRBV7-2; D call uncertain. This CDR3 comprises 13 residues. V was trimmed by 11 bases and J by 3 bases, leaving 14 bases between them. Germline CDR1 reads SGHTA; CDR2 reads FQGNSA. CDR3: CASGTLVYNEQFF. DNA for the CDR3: TGTGCCTCTGGTACCCTCGTCTACAATGAGCAGTTCTTC.

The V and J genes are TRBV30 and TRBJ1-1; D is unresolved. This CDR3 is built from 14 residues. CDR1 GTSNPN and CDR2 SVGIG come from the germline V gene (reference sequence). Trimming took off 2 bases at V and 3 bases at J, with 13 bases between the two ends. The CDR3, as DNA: TGTGCCTGGAGTATGGGCAGGAGGGACACTGAAGCTTTCTTT. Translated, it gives CAWSMGRRDTEAFF.